The 21 T cell receptor beta chains reported below all come from one sample, sequenced in a study of tumour-infiltrating T cells in Burkitt lymphoma (TCRdb year 2020). Receptor libraries were prepared by the immunoSEQ multiplex PCR assay. TCRdb retrieved this table from immuneACCESS and kept in-frame rearrangements only. Not all clones are present; in checked studies, unresolved V genes account for under half, and no reason is known for the remainder. Recorded for this sample are 5,000 to 6,000 clones; 9.5% to 10% of them occurred a single time. The ten largest make up 2% to 2.5% of the sample. The sequencing sample was made of tumor tissue. The receptors shown here come from a human donor with diffuse large B-cell lymphoma.

This clone was found a few times. This sequence joins TRBV5-1 and TRBJ2-1; tentatively, D is TRBD2 (6 bases). Trimming pared 1 base from V and 0 bases from J, leaving 17 bases between. This CDR3 is built from 18 residues. CDR1 is SGHRS, CDR2 YFSETQ, per germline. The chain's CDR3 is CASSLLGQRAASYNEQFF. The CDR3, as DNA: TGCGCCAGCAGCTTGCTGGGCCAGCGGGCCGCCTCCTACAATGAGCAGTTCTTC.

The chain links TRBV5-1 to TRBJ2-1, with a tentative D call TRBD1 (5 bases). V was clipped by 2 bases and J by 3 bases, with 6 bases between them. Germline values: CDR1 SGHRS, CDR2 YFSETQ. This CDR3 region has 13 residues. The CDR3 here is CASSLGDYNEQFF. CDR3 nucleotide sequence: TGCGCCAGCAGCTTAGGGGACTACAATGAGCAGTTCTTC.

The rearrangement joins TRBV6-1 to TRBJ1-1; D might be TRBD1 (5 bases). The CDR3 covers 15 residues. V shed 2 bases and J shed 3 bases, with 13 bases lying between them. Germline assignment: CDR1 MNHNS and CDR2 SASEGT. CDR3 residues: CASSEPGTAHTEAFF. CDR3 bases: TGTGCCAGCAGTGAACCGGGGACGGCTCACACTGAAGCTTTCTTT.

This clone was observed a handful of times. The V gene is TRBV7-9, the J gene TRBJ2-5; a weak D match, TRBD1 (5 bases). Germline assignment: CDR1 SEHNR and CDR2 FQNEAQ (reference sequence). V gave up 3 bases and J gave up 7 bases, with 12 bases separating them. This CDR3 has 13 amino acids. In DNA form, the CDR3 reads TGTGCCAGCAGCTTTAGGGGCTCCATGACCCAGTACTTC. Translation: CASSFRGSMTQYF.

This clone was seen more than once but under ten times. The J gene is TRBJ2-1, the V gene TRBV25-1, with TRBD2 matching over 9 bases. Trimming removed 3 bases from V and 9 bases from J; junction bases left unmatched: 9. Germline CDR1 is MGHDK and CDR2 is SYGVNS. This CDR3 spans 15 amino acids. The CDR3 protein is CASSDSSGGWSEQFF. The CDR3, as DNA: TGTGCCAGCAGTGACAGTAGCGGGGGCTGGTCTGAGCAGTTCTTC.

This clone was seen a few times. V usage is TRBV2 and J usage is TRBJ1-2, with 7 bases identical to TRBD1. V lost 8 bases to trimming and J lost 4 bases; unmatched junction nucleotides: 7. This CDR3 is built from 13 residues. The germline V gene has CDR1 SNHLY and CDR2 FYNNEI. The CDR3 DNA sequence: TGTGCCAGCGAAAGGGACAGTGGCTATGGCTACACCTTC. Protein sequence: CASERDSGYGYTF.

A few counts support this clone. The genes are TRBV6-1 and TRBJ1-1; D gene uncertain. The ends were cut back, 1 base at V and 0 bases at J, with 9 bases in the middle. Germline V gene sequence: CDR1 MNHNS, CDR2 SASEGT. The CDR3 has 15 amino acids. CDR3 in amino acids: CASSEGTFLNTEAFF. The CDR3 nucleotides read TGTGCCAGCAGTGAAGGAACCTTCCTGAACACTGAAGCTTTCTTT.

The V gene is TRBV6-1, the J gene TRBJ2-7; 7 bases fit TRBD1. The CDR3 extends over 16 amino acids. Losses at the gene ends were 2 bases for V and 4 bases for J; bases not matched to a gene: 11. CDR1 and CDR2 from the germline V gene are MNHNS and SASEGT. Here the CDR3 reads CASSEMGTTGLYEQYF. CDR3 nucleotide sequence: TGTGCCAGCAGTGAAATGGGGACGACAGGGTTGTACGAGCAGTACTTC.

The rearrangement joins TRBV11-1 to TRBJ2-1; D call uncertain. The V end was cut by 5 bases, the J end by 7 bases, with 9 bases between. Germline lookup yields CDR1 SGHAT and CDR2 FQDESV (reference sequence). CDR3 length equals 12 residues. CDR3 sequence (DNA): TGTGCCAGCAGCGCGACGCAGAATGAGCAGTTCTTC. Translating gives CASSATQNEQFF.

This clone was seen more than once but under ten times. The chain links TRBV2 to TRBJ1-2; no clear D gene. The germline V and J ends were trimmed by 2 bases and 1 base, with 8 bases remaining between them. CDR1 SNHLY and CDR2 FYNNEI come from the germline V gene. The CDR3 covers 14 residues. The DNA for the CDR3 is TGTGCCAGCAGTGAACTGGGAGTTAACTATGGCTACACCTTC. Translation: CASSELGVNYGYTF.

The chain joins TRBV28 to TRBJ1-5; 7 bases are a match to TRBD1. Trimming took 3 bases from V and 2 from J; bases not matched to a gene: 4. Germline assignment: CDR1 MDHEN and CDR2 SYDVKM. The CDR3 extends over 15 amino acids. CDR3: CASSFYRGGNQPQHF. The CDR3 DNA reads TGTGCCAGCAGTTTCTACAGGGGTGGCAATCAGCCCCAGCATTTT.

This clone was recorded a few times. The chain is built from TRBV9 and TRBJ1-1, with 8 nucleotides matching TRBD1. The CDR3 is made up of 14 amino acids. Germline CDR1 is SGDLS and CDR2 is YYNGEE. Trimming at V came to 1 base and at J to 5 bases, leaving 4 bases not matched to a gene. The CDR3 DNA sequence: TGTGCCAGCAGCGTACAGGGGGCAGGGACTGAAGCTTTCTTT. This encodes CASSVQGAGTEAFF.

This clone was seen only a few times. The gene calls are TRBV10-2 and TRBJ1-5; 10 bases are shared with TRBD1. CDR3 length: 16 residues. Trimming took 3 bases from V and 6 from J; bases not matched to a gene: 8. The germline gives CDR1 WSHSY, CDR2 SAAADI. The CDR3 here is CASSDLPTGGFQPQHF. Here the CDR3 DNA reads TGCGCCAGCAGTGACCTCCCGACAGGGGGCTTTCAGCCCCAGCATTTT.

This chain uses TRBV6-5 with TRBJ1-2; 9 nucleotides agree with TRBD1. J gave up 3 bases and V 11 bases, and 4 bases lay outside the gene matches. Germline values: CDR1 MNHEY, CDR2 SVGAGI. The CDR3 extends over 12 amino acids. Written as DNA, the CDR3 is TGTGCCTCCCGGACAGGGGACTATGGCTACACCTTC. It codes for CASRTGDYGYTF.

This rearrangement joins TRBV10-2 to TRBJ1-1, with a weak D call TRBD1 (5 bases). The V end lost 3 bases, the J end lost 7 bases, and 12 bases lay between the germline ends. CDR3 length: 13 amino acids. The germline gives CDR1 WSHSY, CDR2 SAAADI. As DNA, the CDR3 is TGCGCCAGCAGTGATGGGGGATCTGGTGAAGCTTTCTTT. The encoded protein is CASSDGGSGEAFF.

This clone showed up just a few times. The chain is built from TRBV6-5 and TRBJ2-7; D might be TRBD1 or TRBD2, each matching 5 bases. Per the germline V gene, CDR1 is MNHEY and CDR2 is SVGAGI. Between the trimmed V and J ends, which lost 9 bases and 3 bases, there was a span of 12 bases. This CDR3 region has 12 residues. CDR3 residues: CASTGLRYEQYF. In DNA, the CDR3 is TGTGCCAGTACGGGGCTTCGCTACGAGCAGTACTTC.

This chain joins TRBV4-1 and TRBJ1-4, with unresolved D. Trimming left V 5 bases short and J 2 bases short, with 6 bases between. Germline V gives CDR1 MGHRA, CDR2 YSYEKL. This CDR3 contains 13 residues. CDR3 loop: CASSSGTNEKLFF. DNA of the CDR3: TGCGCCAGCAGCTCCGGGACTAATGAAAAACTGTTTTTT.

This clone was detected only a few times. The chain is built from TRBV7-9 and TRBJ1-1; D gene uncertain. The germline CDR1 and CDR2 sequences are SEHNR and FQNEAQ (reference sequence). V was trimmed by 4 bases and J by 0 bases, leaving 9 bases between them. The CDR3 loop spans 14 amino acids. CDR3 in amino acids: CASSYSDVNTEAFF. The CDR3 DNA sequence: TGTGCCAGCAGCTATTCGGACGTGAACACTGAAGCTTTCTTT.

The genes are TRBV4-1 and TRBJ1-3; D possibly corresponds to TRBD1 (6 bases). The CDR3 has 21 amino acids. Germline lookup yields CDR1 MGHRA and CDR2 YSYEKL. V lost 0 bases and J lost 5, with 29 bases in between. This chain's CDR3 is CASSQDSGERWSSGSRNTIYF. The CDR3 nucleotides are TGCGCCAGCAGCCAAGATTCAGGGGAGAGATGGAGCTCCGGGAGTAGAAACACCATATATTTT.

The rearrangement uses TRBV28 and TRBJ2-5; TRBD1 matches 10 bases. This CDR3 spans 15 amino acids. In germline, CDR1 is MDHEN, CDR2 SYDVKM. V dropped 4 bases and J dropped 5; count of bases not matched to a gene: 7. This chain's CDR3 is CASSSPTGGRETQYF. The CDR3 bases are TGTGCCAGCAGTTCCCCGACAGGGGGCAGGGAGACCCAGTACTTC.

This chain joins TRBV28 and TRBJ2-1; 11 bases match TRBD2. The V gene end was trimmed by 5 bases and the J gene end by 4 bases; junction bases not matched to a gene: 10. The CDR3 has 17 residues. Germline V lookup: CDR1 MDHEN, CDR2 SYDVKM. The CDR3 nucleotides read TGTGCCAGCAGTCAACATCTACTAGCGGGGGAATACAATGAGCAGTTCTTC. Translated, it gives CASSQHLLAGEYNEQFF.